Listed below are T cell receptor beta chains from one sample, sequenced in a study of T cell changes during pregnancy in multiple sclerosis. Generated by immunoSEQ multiplex PCR, the TCRdb table keeps only in-frame clones and is missing some. The table lists 50,000 to 70,000 clones, around 93% of them singletons. The specimen comprised peripheral blood, sampled in the first trimester of pregnancy. The origin of the receptors is a female donor with multiple sclerosis, enrolled in a pregnancy study. CDR3s include the opening cysteine and the closing phenylalanine or tryptophan. The D gene is left open where the match is weak. Only part of the rows carry a size: once, few, many, or a class if the clone is expanded.

TRBD1 TRBJ1-2 once TRBV19 TGTGCCAGTAGTACGATACAGGGGCCCCTTTCCCTTTATGGCTACACCTTC CASSTIQGPLSLYGYTF
NA TRBJ2-2 NA TRBV6-5 TGTGCCAGCAGTAATACAGGGGGGGACCTCGGGGAGCTGTTTTTT CASSNTGGDLGELFF
TRBD1 TRBJ1-6 NA TRBV18 TGTGCCAGCTCACCCTCGGGACAGCCTAATTCACCCCTCCACTTT CASSPSGQPNSPLHF
TRBD2 TRBJ2-7 NA TRBV5-3 TGTGCCAGAAGCTTGTTGCAAACTAGCGGGGGGACAACTTCCTACGAGCAGTACTTC CARSLLQTSGGTTSYEQYF
TRBD2 TRBJ2-7 NA TRBV27 TGTGCCAGCAGTTTAGCCGGCGGGGGGCCCCCCGGCGAGCAGTACTTC CASSLAGGGPPGEQYF
NA TRBJ1-3 NA TRBV6-6 TGTGCCAGCAGTTATCCTAGGGGCTCTGGAAACACCATATATTTT CASSYPRGSGNTIYF
NA TRBJ1-5 NA TRBV27 TGTGCCAGCAGTTTAAGACAGACGAACAATCAGCCCCAGCATTTT CASSLRQTNNQPQHF
TRBD1 TRBJ1-1 NA TRBV27 TGTGCCAGCAGTCCTTGGGACAGGGGGGGACCTACTGAAGCTTTCTTT CASSPWDRGGPTEAFF
NA TRBJ1-1 NA TRBV7-2 TGTGCCAGCAGCTTAATGGGGCAGATGAACACTGAAGCTTTCTTT CASSLMGQMNTEAFF
NA TRBJ2-7 NA TRBV5-6 TGTGCCAGCAGCTTGGGTTCTTCCTACGAGCAGTACTTC CASSLGSSYEQYF
TRBD1 TRBJ1-1 NA TRBV10-2 TGCGCCAGCAGTGATAAGGGGGCGGCGAACACTGAAGCTTTCTTT CASSDKGAANTEAFF
TRBD2 TRBJ2-2 NA TRBV7-3 TGTGCCAGCAGGCGACCGGGACTAGCGGGGACCGGGGAGCTGTTTTTT CASRRPGLAGTGELFF
TRBD1 TRBJ2-7 NA TRBV18 TGTGCCAGCTCACCACCCGGACAGGGTTACGAGCAGTACTTC CASSPPGQGYEQYF
TRBD2 TRBJ2-3 NA TRBV10-3 TGTGCCATCAGTGAGTCGGGGGGCGGGGGGATAACTAGCACAGATACGCAGTATTTT CAISESGGGGITSTDTQYF
NA TRBJ1-2 NA TRBV7-9 TGTGCCAGCAGCCCCCGGGACTCCTATGGCTACACCTTC CASSPRDSYGYTF
NA TRBJ1-5 NA TRBV19 TGTGCCAGTAGTATAAGTGCTGGGAGGGAACAGCCCCAGCATTTT CASSISAGREQPQHF
NA TRBJ1-2 NA TRBV7-8 TGTGCCAGCAGCCCGGAAGACAGTTATGGCTACACCTTC CASSPEDSYGYTF
NA TRBJ2-7 NA TRBV6-6 TGTGCCAGCAGTGAGGGTCTCGAGCAGTACTTC CASSEGLEQYF
NA TRBJ1-1 NA TRBV6-7 TGTGCCAGCAGTTACTCCACTCCGACCGGGGTGGAGAACACTGAAGCTTTCTTT CASSYSTPTGVENTEAFF
TRBD2 TRBJ2-1 NA TRBV5-6 TGTGCCAGCAGCTTGTTTGCGGGGGGGCGTTACAATGAGCAGTTCTTC CASSLFAGGRYNEQFF
NA TRBJ2-2 NA TRBV19 TGTGCCAGTAGTCCCCGCCAGGCCATCCCGAACACCGGGGAGCTGTTTTTT CASSPRQAIPNTGELFF
TRBD2 TRBJ2-2 once TRBV4-1 TGCGCCAGCAGCCATCCGAAGGGGAGCGGGGGGGGTGCCGGGGAGCTGTTTTTT CASSHPKGSGGGAGELFF
TRBD1 TRBJ2-3 NA TRBV5-8 TGTGCCAGCAGCCCTGGACAGGGGGCTAGCACAGATACGCAGTATTTT CASSPGQGASTDTQYF
TRBD2 TRBJ2-1 NA TRBV9 TGTGCCAGCAGCGTCCGGGACTACTCCTACAATGAGCAGTTCTTC CASSVRDYSYNEQFF
NA TRBJ1-1 NA TRBV7-3 TGTGCCAGCAGCTTAATGGGCGGGGTCAACACTGAAGCTTTCTTT CASSLMGGVNTEAFF
NA TRBJ1-1 NA TRBV7-3 TGTGCCAGCAGTCGTGGGCTGAACACTGAAGCTTTCTTT CASSRGLNTEAFF
TRBD1 TRBJ2-2 NA TRBV9 TGTGCCAGCAGCGCAGGACAGGTGCCGGGGACCGGGGAGCTGTTTTTT CASSAGQVPGTGELFF
NA TRBJ2-7 many TRBV7-2 TGTGCCAGCAGCTTAGTGGTACAGGGTAAATACGAGCAGTACTTC CASSLVVQGKYEQYF
NA TRBJ1-2 NA TRBV7-2 TGTGCCAGCAGCCGTCCGACCCTATCGGGGGGGGAAGGCTATGGCTACACCTTC CASSRPTLSGGEGYGYTF
NA TRBJ1-4 NA TRBV5-5 TGTGCCAGCAGCGCGGCCAGGGGACCTAATGAAAAACTGTTTTTT CASSAARGPNEKLFF
NA TRBJ1-2 NA TRBV6-6 TGTGCCATCCGACGGGCAGGGGTGTCTATGGGCTACACCTTC CAIRRAGVSMGYTF
TRBD2 TRBJ2-5 NA TRBV12-5 TGTGCTAGCCAGGGAAAGCTAGCGGGGGATCAAGAGACCCAGTACTTC CASQGKLAGDQETQYF
NA TRBJ2-1 NA TRBV19 TGTGCCAGTAGTATAGTTAGCGGCCTTTCGGGTGAGCAGTTCTTC CASSIVSGLSGEQFF
TRBD2 TRBJ2-3 NA TRBV19 TGTGCCAGTAGTACGCGGACTAGCGGGGGTCACACAGATACGCAGTATTTT CASSTRTSGGHTDTQYF
NA TRBJ2-3 NA TRBV9 TGTGCCAGCAGCGTTAGACTAGCAGATACGCAGTATTTT CASSVRLADTQYF
TRBD1 TRBJ1-2 few TRBV30 TGTGCCTGGAGTGTAGGGCGGACAGGGGGCTTCTATGGCTACACCTTC CAWSVGRTGGFYGYTF
TRBD1 TRBJ2-4 NA TRBV4-1 TGCGCCAGCCGCCCTCAGGGGGCGCAGAACATTCAGTACTTC CASRPQGAQNIQYF
TRBD2 TRBJ2-2 NA TRBV7-6 TGTGCCAGCAGCAGGACGGGGGGGCCGGGCACCGGGGAGCTGTTTTTT CASSRTGGPGTGELFF
TRBD2 TRBJ2-1 NA TRBV9 TGTGCCAGCAGCGTAGGGGTTAGCGGGGTCTCCTACAATGAGCAGTTCTTC CASSVGVSGVSYNEQFF
TRBD2 TRBJ2-1 NA TRBV7-2 TGTGCCAGCACCCGGGTGGGGGGGAGCTCCTACAATGAGCAGTTCTTC CASTRVGGSSYNEQFF
TRBD1 TRBJ1-5 NA TRBV18 TGTGCCAGCTCACCAGGGACAGGGGAGGCTCAGCCCCAGCATTTT CASSPGTGEAQPQHF
TRBD1 TRBJ1-6 NA TRBV5-6 TGTGCCAGCAACTGGTTACAGGGGGAGACTTATAATTCACCCCTCCACTTT CASNWLQGETYNSPLHF
NA TRBJ1-1 NA TRBV15 TGTGCCACCAGCAGAGATGGGGCAGGGCTGGCTGAAGCTTTCTTT CATSRDGAGLAEAFF
TRBD1 TRBJ1-1 few TRBV4-3 TGCGCCAGCAGCCAGGACAGGGAAACTGAAGCTTTCTTT CASSQDRETEAFF
NA TRBJ2-1 NA TRBV2 TGTGCCAGCAGTGAACACGCGGGGGCGTACAATGAGCAGTTCTTC CASSEHAGAYNEQFF
TRBD1 TRBJ1-2 NA TRBV7-8 TGTGCCAGCAGCCACAGGACAGGGAGTAACTATGGCTACACCTTC CASSHRTGSNYGYTF
TRBD1 TRBJ2-1 NA TRBV9 TGTGCCAGCAGCGCCGGGGACAGTACCTCCTACAATGAGCAGTTCTTC CASSAGDSTSYNEQFF
NA TRBJ2-5 once TRBV7-8 TGTGCCAGCAGCTTAGGTCAGGGCCTGGAGACCCAGTACTTC CASSLGQGLETQYF